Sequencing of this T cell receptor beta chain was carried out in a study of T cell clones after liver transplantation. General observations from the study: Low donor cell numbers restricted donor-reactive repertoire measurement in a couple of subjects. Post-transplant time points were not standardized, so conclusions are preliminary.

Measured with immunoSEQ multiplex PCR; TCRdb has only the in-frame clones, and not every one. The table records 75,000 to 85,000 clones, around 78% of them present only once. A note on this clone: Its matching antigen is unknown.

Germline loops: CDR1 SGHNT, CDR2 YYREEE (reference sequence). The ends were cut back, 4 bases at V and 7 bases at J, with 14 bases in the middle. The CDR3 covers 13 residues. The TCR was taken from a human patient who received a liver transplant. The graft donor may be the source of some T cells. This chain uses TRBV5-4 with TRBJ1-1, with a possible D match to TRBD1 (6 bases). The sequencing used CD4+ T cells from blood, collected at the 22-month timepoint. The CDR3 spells CASSPRTEYEAFF. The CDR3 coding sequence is TGTGCCAGCAGCCCGCGGACAGAGTATGAAGCTTTCTTT. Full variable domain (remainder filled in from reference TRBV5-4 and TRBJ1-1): ETGVTQSPTHLIKTRGQQVTLRCSSQSGHNTVSWYQQALGQGPQFIFQYYREEENGRGNFPPRFSGLQFPNYSSELNVNALELDDSALYLCASSPRTEYEAFFGQGTRLTVV.